This TCR beta chain is drawn from a study of vaccination effects on CD4 cells after COVID-19. Cultured cells yielded isolated CD4+ T cells after 10 days. Documented for the person is a PCR-confirmed SARS-CoV-2 infection occurring between March and December 2020. Either the BNT162b2 or mRNA-1273 vaccine was given to participants in two doses. Only in-frame clones appear in the TCRdb table, and some are missing; sequencing was by immunoSEQ multiplex PCR. The profile shows 40,000 to 45,000 clones, over 65% of them singletons. This CDR3 contains 13 residues. With 0 bases removed from V and 7 bases from J, the gap between germline ends came to 9 bases. Looked up from germline, CDR1 is MNHNY and CDR2 is SVGAGI (reference sequence). Concerning this clone: Its antigen is currently unknown.

The chain links TRBV6-6 to TRBJ1-2; D gene ambiguous. The TCR was taken from a human donor who had a prior SARS-CoV-2 infection. Here the sequenced sample was CD4+ T cells from PBMCs cultured without peptide, taken after COVID-19 vaccination. The CDR3 DNA reads TGTGCCAGCAGTTACTCGAACATCGGTGGCTACACCTTC. Protein product: CASSYSNIGGYTF.